This TCR beta chain was retrieved from a study of T cell repertoires in cytomegalovirus infection. At the level of the study: An indication of both CMV infection and matching HLA type came from public TCR beta signatures. Points from the study as a whole: Across the ex vivo response, the dominant clonotypes were HLA-C-restricted CMV-specific TCR beta clonotypes. Carriers of CMV and the relevant HLA type were discriminated by public TCR beta frequency.

Germline-derived CDR1 and CDR2 are MDHEN and SYDVKM. The CDR3 has 12 amino acids. Trimming took 5 bases from V and 9 from J; bases not matched to a gene: 3. TCRdb ran MiXCR on the reads and lists one entry per CDR3 protein. The sample contains 150,000 to 200,000 distinct CDR3 sequences, roughly a sixth of which appear only once. A note on this clonotype: Its cognate antigen is unknown.

The TCR originated in a human donor in good health (CMV status not recorded). Some clones in this sample may be carry-over from other donors' samples. V and J are TRBV28 and TRBJ2-7; 11 bases map to TRBD2. Sequencing used CD8+ T cells from PBMCs. DNA of the CDR3: TGTGCCAGCAGTATAGCGGGAGGGTGGCAGTACTTC. Translation: CASSIAGGWQYF.